The text below deals with one T cell receptor beta chain. Its antigen is not known. This sample is part of a study of siplizumab effects on memory and regulatory T cells. General observations from the study: Left unconfirmed was the suppressive function of proliferating Tregs from siplizumab cultures. Major contributors to the alloresponse seemed to be naive T cells, which also appeared more diverse than memory cells. Siplizumab conditions gave an average of around 70% Treg-derived mappable alloreactive CD4+ clones, versus around 27% for controls.

Germline V gene lookup returns CDR1 MNHEY and CDR2 SMNVEV (reference sequence). The V end lost 5 bases, the J end lost 1 base, and 20 bases lay between the germline ends. This CDR3 comprises 17 residues. Profiled with immunoSEQ multiplex PCR; TCRdb holds only in-frame clones, not every one. The sample carries about 87,000 clones, 75% to 90% recorded once. The TCR originated in a human donor in good health. Sequencing input: CD4+ T cells sorted from blood. This chain links TRBV27 with TRBJ2-5; D is possibly TRBD1 or TRBD2 (8 bases each). Here the CDR3 DNA reads TGTGCCAGCAGTGGACAGGGCTTAGCGGGACTCCAAGAGACCCAGTACTTC. Translating it yields CASSGQGLAGLQETQYF.